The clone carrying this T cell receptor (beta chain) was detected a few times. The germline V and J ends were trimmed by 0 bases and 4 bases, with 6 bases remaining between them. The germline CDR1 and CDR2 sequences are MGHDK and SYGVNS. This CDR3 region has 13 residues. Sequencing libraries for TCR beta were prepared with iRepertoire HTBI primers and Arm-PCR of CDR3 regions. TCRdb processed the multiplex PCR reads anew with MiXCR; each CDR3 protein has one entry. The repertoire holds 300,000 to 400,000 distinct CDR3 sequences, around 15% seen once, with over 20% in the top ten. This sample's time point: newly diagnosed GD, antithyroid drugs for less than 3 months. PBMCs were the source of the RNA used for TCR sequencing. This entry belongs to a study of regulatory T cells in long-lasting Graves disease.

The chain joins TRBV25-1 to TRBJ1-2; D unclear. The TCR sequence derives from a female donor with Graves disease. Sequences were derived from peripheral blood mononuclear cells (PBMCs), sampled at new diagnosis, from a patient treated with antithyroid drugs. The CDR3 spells CASSEYSGYGYTF. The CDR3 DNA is TGTGCCAGCAGTGAATATAGCGGCTATGGCTACACCTTC.